One and the same sample provided the 19 T cell receptor beta chains below, sequenced in a study of Graves' ophthalmopathy and Graves' hyperthyroidism. RNA transcripts yielded amplified TCR beta CDR3 regions. HTBI primers served in a first-round RT-PCR, which a second-round multiplex PCR followed. TCRdb processed the multiplex PCR reads anew with MiXCR; each CDR3 protein has one entry. The sample contains over a million distinct CDR3 sequences, about 38% of which appear only once. The sequenced sample was peripheral blood or thyroid tissue (not recorded which). The receptor source for this set is an adult man with Graves' hyperthyroidism.

This chain joins TRBV29-1 and TRBJ2-7, with 8 bases identical to TRBD1. The V gene end was trimmed by 2 bases and the J gene end by 0 bases; junction bases not matched to a gene: 21. CDR1 and CDR2 (germline): SQVTM, ANQGSEA. There are 20 residues in the CDR3. The DNA for the CDR3 is TGCAGCGTTGAAACTGGCTTACCAAAAACAGGGGGATGGAACTCCTACGAGCAGTACTTC. Protein product: CSVETGLPKTGGWNSYEQYF.

This clonotype came up a few times. This CDR3 reads CSGRRVGIYEQYF. The DNA for the CDR3 is TGCAGTGGGCGGAGGGTCGGGATCTACGAGCAGTACTTC. V is TRBV20-1 and J is TRBJ2-7; D is possibly TRBD2 (6 bases). The V end was cut by 7 bases, the J end by 3 bases, with 16 bases between. The length of the CDR3 is 13 residues. Germline assignment: CDR1 DFQATT and CDR2 SNEGSKA (reference sequence).

About this clonotype: Compared with germline, one end of the junction differs, possibly owing to a read error. The rearrangement joins TRBV10-2 to TRBJ2-7; D uncertain. The CDR3 is 13 residues long. Germline CDR1 is WSHSY and CDR2 is SAAADI. DNA of the CDR3: TGTGCCAGCAGTGACTCGGTGGGAAGCGAGCAGTACTTC. It is translated as CASSDSVGSEQYF.

Remarks on this clonotype: Since a much larger clone is just one base distant, this may be a read error. The chain is built from TRBV9 and TRBJ1-2; tentative D call: TRBD1 (5 bases). CDR1 and CDR2 (germline): SGDLS, YYNGEE. The CDR3 consists of 13 residues. CDR3 sequence reads: CAGSDSGLHGYTF. CDR3 nucleotides: TGTGCCGGCAGTGACAGCGGGCTACATGGCTACACCTTC. Full variable domain (outside the CDR3, taken from reference TRBV9 and TRBJ1-2): DSGVTQTPKHLITATGQRVTLRCSPRSGDLSVYWYQQSLDQGLQFLIQYYNGEERAKGNILERFSAQQFPDLHSELNLSSLELGDSALYFCAGSDSGLHGYTFGSGTRLTVV.

Many counts were recorded for this clonotype. The chain has TRBV2 and TRBJ1-1; D gene unclear. Looked up from germline, CDR1 is SNHLY and CDR2 is FYNNEI. V was pared by 4 bases and J by 1 base, with 16 bases between. This CDR3 spans 16 amino acids. The CDR3 here is CASSGYGPAKNTEAFF. The DNA for the CDR3 is TGTGCCAGCAGTGGGTATGGACCAGCTAAGAACACTGAAGCTTTCTTT.

This clonotype is a singleton in its sample. The chain has TRBV29-1 and TRBJ2-5, with 8 bases identical to TRBD2. Germline CDR1 reads SQVTM; CDR2 reads ANQGSEA. The V and J ends lost 4 bases and 1 base, in that order; junction bases with no gene match: 17. The CDR3 spans 18 residues. This CDR3 reads CSVVIGDSGAGTQETQYF. The CDR3, as DNA: TGCAGCGTTGTTATCGGGGATAGCGGGGCCGGAACCCAAGAGACCCAGTACTTC.

This clonotype showed up just a few times. The J gene is TRBJ2-7, the V gene TRBV5-1; 7 bases match TRBD2. CDR1 is SGHRS and CDR2 is YFSETQ in the germline V gene. V gave up 1 base and J gave up 0 bases; unmatched junction bases: 13. The CDR3 is 18 amino acids. The CDR3 sequence: CASSLSSALAGASYEQYF. The CDR3 region has the DNA TGCGCCAGCAGCTTGTCATCTGCCTTGGCGGGAGCCTCCTACGAGCAGTACTTC.

The genes are TRBV12-3 or TRBV12-4 and TRBJ1-2; 9 nucleotides match TRBD1. This CDR3 is built from 13 residues. V lost 4 bases and J lost 8; bases outside the gene matches: 5. CDR3 amino acids: CASSSGTGRGYTF. The CDR3 nucleotides read TGTGCCAGCAGTTCAGGGACAGGGCGCGGCTACACCTTC.

The sample holds many counts of this clonotype. V usage is TRBV13 and J usage is TRBJ2-7; no firm D call. CDR3 length: 14 amino acids. The V gene lost 2 bases and the J gene lost 0 bases, with 8 bases spanning the gap. Per germline, CDR1 PRHDT and CDR2 FYEKMQ (reference sequence). The CDR3 nucleotides are TGTGCCAGCAGCTTATCCGGGTTCTCCTACGAGCAGTACTTC. Its translation is CASSLSGFSYEQYF.

This clonotype turned up a few times. This chain joins TRBV5-6 and TRBJ1-4, with D perhaps matching TRBD1 (5 bases). Germline assignment: CDR1 SGHDT and CDR2 YYEEEE. Trimming cost V 3 bases and J 4 bases, with 10 bases left between them. The CDR3 sequence is 14 residues long. CDR3 in amino acids: CASSWGVFNEKLFF. The CDR3 bases are TGTGCCAGCAGCTGGGGGGTCTTTAATGAAAAACTGTTTTTT.

The chain joins TRBV28 to TRBJ1-4, with 7 bases that match TRBD1. Looked up from germline, CDR1 is MDHEN and CDR2 is SYDVKM. J was trimmed by 3 bases and V by 5 bases; bases with no gene match: 6. The CDR3 totals 15 residues. The CDR3 sequence: CASSPGTASNEKLFF. The CDR3 region has the DNA TGTGCCAGCAGTCCTGGGACAGCCTCTAATGAAAAACTGTTTTTT.

This clonotype was counted ten times or more. The chain combines TRBV6-5 with TRBJ2-7; 9 positions agree with TRBD1. The V gene end was trimmed by 5 bases and the J gene end by 3 bases; junction bases not matched to a gene: 8. Germline V CDR1 and CDR2: MNHEY, SVGAGI. The CDR3 is 15 amino acids. As DNA, the CDR3 is TGTGCCAGCAGTGGCGTCGGGACAGGGTACTACGAGCAGTACTTC. It encodes CASSGVGTGYYEQYF.

This clonotype was observed many times. CDR3: CASSAEPGQISPQHF. For the CDR3, the DNA is TGTGCCAGCAGCGCCGAACCGGGACAAATATCGCCCCAGCATTTT. This rearrangement joins TRBV7-6 to TRBJ1-5, with D tentatively TRBD1 (6 bases). CDR1 is SGHVS and CDR2 is FNYEAQ in the germline V gene. V was shortened by 5 bases and J by 9 bases, with 20 bases between the two germline ends. This CDR3 comprises 15 residues.

This clonotype occurred many times. V and J are TRBV7-2 and TRBJ2-5, with D hard to call. V was cut by 5 bases and J by 4 bases, with 11 bases left in between. Germline V lookup: CDR1 SGHTA, CDR2 FQGNSA. CDR3 length equals 13 residues. The CDR3 is CASSGTVLETQYF. DNA of the CDR3: TGTGCCAGCAGCGGAACAGTCTTAGAGACCCAGTACTTC. Combining the CDR3 with reference TRBV7-2 and TRBJ2-5 gives the whole variable domain GAGVSQSPSNKVTEKGKDVELRCDPISGHTALYWYRQSLGQGLEFLIYFQGNSAPDKSGLPSDRFSAERTGGSVSTLTIQRTQQEDSAVYLCASSGTVLETQYFGPGTRLLVL.

The chain carries TRBV20-1 and TRBJ1-6; a weak D match, TRBD1 (5 bases). CDR1 and CDR2 (germline): DFQATT, SNEGSKA (reference sequence). V was clipped by 7 bases and J by 6 bases, with 16 bases between them. This CDR3 spans 14 amino acids. This chain's CDR3 is CSVETEASNSPLHF. DNA of the CDR3: TGCAGTGTCGAGACAGAGGCCTCTAATTCACCCCTCCACTTT.

As concerns this clonotype: No conserved phenylalanine or tryptophan ends this CDR3, so it is likely a read error. The chain combines TRBV10-2 with TRBJ1-5, with D unresolved. This CDR3 has 11 amino acids. The germline gives CDR1 WSHSY, CDR2 SAAADI. The CDR3 nucleotides read TGTGCCAGCAGCTCAGGTGGGCCCCAGCATTCT. Its translation is CASSSGGPQHS.

This clonotype was seen many times. The chain combines TRBV20-1 with TRBJ1-2, with D hard to call. CDR3 length: 14 residues. V was shortened by 0 bases and J by 1 base, with 9 bases between the two germline ends. CDR1 is DFQATT and CDR2 is SNEGSKA in the germline V gene (reference sequence). CDR3 amino acids: CSAREEGINYGYTF. DNA of the CDR3: TGCAGTGCTAGAGAGGAGGGCATTAACTATGGCTACACCTTC.

This clonotype was seen at least ten times. The genes are TRBV7-9 and TRBJ1-1; TRBD1 matches at 7 bases. The V and J ends lost 5 bases and 5 bases, in that order; junction bases with no gene match: 8. This CDR3 region has 14 residues. CDR1 is SEHNR and CDR2 is FQNEAQ in the germline V gene (reference sequence). The CDR3 loop is CASSRGQWGTEAFF. CDR3 sequence (DNA): TGTGCCAGCAGCCGGGGACAGTGGGGAACTGAAGCTTTCTTT.

This clonotype was found once. The chain joins TRBV9 to TRBJ1-1; a weak D match, TRBD1 (6 bases). The ends were cut back, 3 bases at V and 7 bases at J, with 10 bases in the middle. CDR1 and CDR2 (germline): SGDLS, YYNGEE. CDR3 size: 12 residues. CDR3 sequence: CASSGQANEAFF. In nucleotides, the CDR3 is TGTGCCAGCAGCGGACAGGCAAATGAAGCTTTCTTT.